This TCR beta chain was sequenced in a study of a mutant IDH1 vaccine in newly diagnosed glioma. About the study: The first vaccination came 4-6 weeks after radiotherapy alone, or with temozolomide cycles. Treated patients, averaging around 40 years, were roughly 60% male and around 40% female.

Assay: immunoSEQ multiplex PCR; the TCRdb copy retains only in-frame clones and omits some. Here the sample spans about 36,000 clones, roughly four fifths being singletons. This CDR3 has 14 amino acids. Per germline, CDR1 SGHRS and CDR2 YFSETQ. V shed 4 bases and J shed 5 bases, with 13 bases lying between them. Notes on this clone: The antigen is undetermined.

Indicated time point: week 5, during vaccination. Vaccinated patients received 300 ug of mutant IDH1 20-mer peptide per dose, with topical imiquimod. This clonotype originated in a man aged 45-65 years with glioma. This material consisted of PBMCs, taken from a glioma patient whose treatment included an IDH1 peptide vaccine. The chain is built from TRBV5-1 and TRBJ2-1; weak D call: TRBD1 (6 bases). The CDR3 sequence: CASSTGQLDNEQFF. The CDR3 DNA reads TGCGCCAGCAGCACCGGACAGCTCGACAATGAGCAGTTCTTC.